These 24 T cell receptor beta chains originate from one sample sequenced in a study of T cell repertoires in cytomegalovirus infection. TCRdb fed the reads into MiXCR, producing one record per CDR3 protein. Of approximately 320,000 distinct CDR3 sequences listed, 9.5% are singletons. The sample consisted of PBMCs. The source of these receptors is a human donor in good health (CMV status not recorded). Some clones in this sample may be carry-over from other donors' samples.

This clonotype was observed once. The chain is built from TRBV28 and TRBJ2-3; D gene uncertain. The CDR3 contains 11 residues. Deletions cut 7 bases from V and 8 bases from J, with 10 bases between. CDR1 and CDR2 from the germline V gene are MDHEN and SYDVKM. The CDR3 nucleotides read TGTGCCAGCAAAGGTTATGGTACGCAGTATTTT. It translates to CASKGYGTQYF.

The chain recombines TRBV7-9 with TRBJ1-2; D is unclear. This CDR3 region has 15 residues. Germline V gene data show CDR1 as SEHNR and CDR2 as FQNEAQ (reference sequence). Trimming stripped 2 bases from V and 3 bases from J, with 13 bases between. CDR3 coding DNA: TGTGCCAGCAGCTTAAGTAAGGGCGTAGACTATGGCTACACCTTC. Amino acid sequence: CASSLSKGVDYGYTF.

This clonotype has a handful of counts. V usage is TRBV9 and J usage is TRBJ1-1; D is uncertain. The V gene lost 2 bases and the J gene lost 5 bases, with 10 bases spanning the gap. The germline CDR1 and CDR2 sequences are SGDLS and YYNGEE. The length of the CDR3 is 13 residues. CDR3 sequence (DNA): TGTGCCAGCAGCGTGGACCCTCGAACTGAAGCTTTCTTT. Translation: CASSVDPRTEAFF.

The genes are TRBV18 and TRBJ2-4, with D unclear. The CDR3 spans 14 residues. CDR1 KGHSH and CDR2 LQKENI come from the germline V gene. Between the trimmed V and J ends, which lost 2 bases and 1 base, there was a span of 6 bases. The CDR3 DNA reads as TGTGCCAGCTCACCATGGGGTGCCAAAAACATTCAGTACTTC. Its protein is CASSPWGAKNIQYF. Complete variable domain (other parts from reference TRBV18 and TRBJ2-4): NAGVMQNPRHLVRRRGQEARLRCSPMKGHSHVYWYRQLPEEGLKFMVYLQKENIIDESGMPKERFSAEFPKEGPSILRIQQVVRGDSAAYFCASSPWGAKNIQYFGAGTRLSVL.

The genes are TRBV28 and TRBJ1-1; D might be TRBD1 (5 bases). The length of the CDR3 is 14 residues. Germline CDR1 is MDHEN and CDR2 is SYDVKM. Trimming took off 5 bases at V and 0 bases at J, with 10 bases between the two ends. The chain's CDR3 is CASSTRQMNTEAFF. CDR3 sequence (DNA): TGTGCCAGCAGTACCAGACAGATGAACACTGAAGCTTTCTTT.

The CDR3 DNA sequence: TGTGCCAGCAGCTACAACTGGGCTAGCGAGTACGAGCAGTACTTC. Amino acid sequence: CASSYNWASEYEQYF. The V gene is TRBV7-2, the J gene TRBJ2-7, with a weak D call TRBD2 (6 bases). CDR3 length: 15 residues. Germline CDR1 SGHTA, CDR2 FQGNSA. V was trimmed by 4 bases and J by 4 bases, leaving 17 bases between them.

A few counts support this clonotype. For the CDR3, the DNA is TGTGCCAGCAAACAGGGTCTGGCAACTAATGAAAAACTGTTTTTT. This encodes CASKQGLATNEKLFF. The rearrangement links TRBV6-1 to TRBJ1-4; tentative D call: TRBD1 (6 bases). From germline, CDR1 is MNHNS and CDR2 SASEGT. Trimming removed 7 bases from V and 0 bases from J, with 12 bases in between. CDR3 length: 15 amino acids.

This clonotype showed up many times. This chain connects TRBV28 to TRBJ1-5, with D hard to call. Germline-derived CDR1 and CDR2 are MDHEN and SYDVKM. V shed 3 bases and J shed 2 bases, with 14 bases lying between them. The CDR3 totals 16 residues. CDR3 in DNA: TGTGCCAGCAGTTTGATCGGCTCGACCGGCAATCAGCCCCAGCATTTT. Residues: CASSLIGSTGNQPQHF.

In this sample, this clonotype turned up many times. The chain links TRBV7-6 to TRBJ2-5; D ambiguous. There are 15 residues in the CDR3. Germline-derived CDR1 and CDR2 are SGHVS and FNYEAQ. Deletions cut 1 base from V and 5 bases from J, with 14 bases between. CDR3: CASSLGPGPRETQYF. The CDR3 coding sequence is TGTGCCAGCAGCTTAGGCCCTGGCCCTAGGGAGACCCAGTACTTC. Variable domain in full (rest from reference TRBV7-6 and TRBJ2-5): GAGVSQSPRYKVTKRGQDVALRCDPISGHVSLYWYRQALGQGPEFLTYFNYEAQQDKSGLPNDRFSAERPEGSISTLTIQRTEQRDSAMYRCASSLGPGPRETQYFGPGTRLLVL.

This clonotype was observed at least ten times. V gene TRBV29-1 combines with J gene TRBJ2-4; 11 bases align to TRBD1. V was pared by 6 bases and J by 2 bases, with 15 bases of the junction left unmatched. CDR1 and CDR2 (germline): SQVTM, ANQGSEA. This CDR3 contains 18 residues. The CDR3 region has the DNA TGCAGCGTGGTGACCCCCGGGACAGGGGGTGCGTCCAAAAACATTCAGTACTTC. It yields the protein CSVVTPGTGGASKNIQYF.

This clonotype was counted between two and nine times. The chain employs TRBV6-6 and TRBJ2-3; a possible D gene is TRBD1 (5 bases). Germline loops: CDR1 MNHNY, CDR2 SVGAGI (reference sequence). Trimming left V 6 bases short and J 1 base short, with 11 bases between. CDR3 length: 14 residues. CDR3 nucleotide sequence: TGTGCCAGCAGGCCAGGGTGGGGCACAGATACGCAGTATTTT. It encodes CASRPGWGTDTQYF.

This clonotype has just a few counts. V usage is TRBV7-3 and J usage is TRBJ1-1, with TRBD1 matching 8 bases. V lost 5 bases to trimming and J lost 11 bases; unmatched junction nucleotides: 4. Germline V CDR1 and CDR2: SGHTA, FQGTGA. There are 11 residues in the CDR3. The CDR3 reads CASSLRQGAFF. CDR3 DNA sequence: TGTGCCAGCAGCCTCCGACAGGGGGCTTTCTTT.

At least ten counts were recorded for this clonotype. The V call is TRBV7-2, the J call TRBJ1-4; 10 bases match TRBD1. This CDR3 spans 19 amino acids. CDR1 is SGHTA, CDR2 FQGNSA, per germline. Germline trimming cut 3 bases from V and 1 base from J; bases unmatched to any gene: 11. The CDR3 region has the DNA TGTGCCAGCAGCTTGGGTCCCGGGACAGGGGACGGAACTAATGAAAAACTGTTTTTT. This gives the protein CASSLGPGTGDGTNEKLFF. Full variable domain (rest looked up from reference TRBV7-2 and TRBJ1-4): GAGVSQSPSNKVTEKGKDVELRCDPISGHTALYWYRQSLGQGLEFLIYFQGNSAPDKSGLPSDRFSAERTGGSVSTLTIQRTQQEDSAVYLCASSLGPGTGDGTNEKLFFGSGTQLSVL.

This clonotype was seen a few times. The V call is TRBV2, the J call TRBJ2-1; D might be TRBD2 (6 bases). The CDR3 extends over 13 amino acids. V lost 6 bases and J lost 9, with 15 bases in between. CDR1 is SNHLY and CDR2 is FYNNEI in the germline V gene. The DNA for the CDR3 is TGTGCCAGCAGCCAACCTAGCGTCGGTGAGCAGTTCTTC. It specifies CASSQPSVGEQFF. Complete variable domain (other parts from reference TRBV2 and TRBJ2-1): EPEVTQTPSHQVTQMGQEVILRCVPISNHLYFYWYRQILGQKVEFLVSFYNNEISEKSEIFDDQFSVERPDGSNFTLKIRSTKLEDSAMYFCASSQPSVGEQFFGPGTRLTVL.

This clonotype was picked up a small number of times. The chain couples TRBV5-1 to TRBJ2-1; 7 nucleotides align to TRBD1. V lost 1 base and J lost 7; bases outside the gene matches: 11. The CDR3 contains 16 residues. CDR1 is SGHRS, CDR2 YFSETQ, per germline. Here the CDR3 DNA reads TGCGCCAGCAGCTTGTTCCTCGGAACAGGGGATAATGAGCAGTTCTTC. Translated: CASSLFLGTGDNEQFF. Complete variable domain (other parts from reference TRBV5-1 and TRBJ2-1): KAGVTQTPRYLIKTRGQQVTLSCSPISGHRSVSWYQQTPGQGLQFLFEYFSETQRNKGNFPGRFSGRQFSNSRSEMNVSTLELGDSALYLCASSLFLGTGDNEQFFGPGTRLTVL.

This clonotype has a handful of counts. The V gene is TRBV20-1, the J gene TRBJ2-7; TRBD2 aligns across 8 bases. CDR1 and CDR2 (germline): DFQATT, SNEGSKA (reference sequence). The V and J ends lost 6 bases and 3 bases, in that order; junction bases with no gene match: 7. This CDR3 is 13 amino acids long. CDR3 nucleotides: TGCAGTGCCTATCGGGGGGGCGGCTACGAGCAGTACTTC. It codes for CSAYRGGGYEQYF.

V gene TRBV7-8 combines with J gene TRBJ2-7; D gene unclear. This CDR3 region has 12 residues. The V gene's germline CDR1 is SGHVS and CDR2 FQNEAQ. V gave up 7 bases and J gave up 2 bases, with 9 bases separating them. CDR3 bases: TGTGCCAGCACCTCTCGGACCTACGAGCAGTACTTC. Translated, it gives CASTSRTYEQYF.

This clonotype was counted ten times or more. The chain carries TRBV11-2 and TRBJ1-5; a possible D gene is TRBD1 (5 bases). Germline V gene lookup returns CDR1 SGHAT and CDR2 FQNNGV. Trimming took off 5 bases at V and 3 bases at J, with 11 bases between the two ends. This CDR3 is 14 amino acids long. CDR3 loop: CASSNPGYNQPQHF. Here the CDR3 DNA reads TGTGCCAGCAGCAATCCAGGGTACAATCAGCCCCAGCATTTT.

This clonotype was observed at least ten times. CDR3 coding DNA: TGTGCCAGCAGCCAACTAGCGGGAGGGCCAGATACGCAGTATTTT. This sequence encodes CASSQLAGGPDTQYF. The V call is TRBV28, the J call TRBJ2-3; 13 bases match TRBD2. V dropped 6 bases and J dropped 4; count of bases not matched to a gene: 4. This CDR3 has 15 amino acids. Germline V lookup: CDR1 MDHEN, CDR2 SYDVKM.

The sample holds many counts of this clonotype. V gene TRBV19 combines with J gene TRBJ1-5, with D perhaps TRBD1 (6 bases). The CDR3 runs to 15 residues. V dropped 5 bases and J dropped 0 bases, with 11 bases sitting between them. The germline V gene encodes CDR1 LNHDA and CDR2 SQIVND (reference sequence). This CDR3 reads CASSVGTNSNQPQHF. The DNA of the CDR3 is TGTGCCAGTAGTGTCGGGACAAATAGCAATCAGCCCCAGCATTTT.

This clonotype was detected many times. The V gene is TRBV7-2, the J gene TRBJ1-1; D gene ambiguous. Germline loops: CDR1 SGHTA, CDR2 FQGNSA. The CDR3 covers 16 residues. Trimming shortened V by 5 bases and J by 0 bases, and 16 bases separated the two germline ends. In DNA form, the CDR3 reads TGTGCCAGCAGCCCCCGGGCAGGAGGGTTGAACACTGAAGCTTTCTTT. Translation gives CASSPRAGGLNTEAFF.

This clonotype was detected many times. This CDR3 reads CASRKQLATTDTQYF. In DNA, the CDR3 is TGTGCCAGCAGAAAACAACTAGCGACCACAGATACGCAGTATTTT. The chain links TRBV6-2 or TRBV6-3 to TRBJ2-3; TRBD2 matches at 7 bases. Trimming removed 6 bases from V and 2 bases from J; junction bases left unmatched: 8. This CDR3 spans 15 amino acids. Germline-derived CDR1 and CDR2 are MNHEY and SVGEGT.

This chain connects TRBV7-8 to TRBJ2-7, with D possibly TRBD2 on 5 matching bases. Germline values: CDR1 SGHVS, CDR2 FQNEAQ. CDR3 length: 15 amino acids. The V gene lost 5 bases and the J gene lost 4 bases, with 18 bases spanning the gap. The CDR3 DNA sequence: TGTGCCAGCAGCCCCCCCGTCGGGGTGCCTTACGAGCAGTACTTC. This codes for CASSPPVGVPYEQYF. Using reference TRBV7-8 and TRBJ2-7 for the parts outside the CDR3, the full variable domain is GAGVSQSPRYKVAKRGQDVALRCDPISGHVSLFWYQQALGQGPEFLTYFQNEAQLDKSGLPSDRFFAERPEGSVSTLKIQRTQQEDSAVYLCASSPPVGVPYEQYFGPGTRLTVT.

This clonotype has a handful of counts. V usage is TRBV19 and J usage is TRBJ2-5, with D uncertain. This CDR3 is 13 amino acids long. Germline CDR1 reads LNHDA; CDR2 reads SQIVND (reference sequence). Trimming shortened V by 5 bases and J by 5 bases, and 12 bases separated the two germline ends. The CDR3 nucleotides read TGTGCCAGTAGTGCCGTTAGCTGGGAGACCCAGTACTTC. Protein product: CASSAVSWETQYF.